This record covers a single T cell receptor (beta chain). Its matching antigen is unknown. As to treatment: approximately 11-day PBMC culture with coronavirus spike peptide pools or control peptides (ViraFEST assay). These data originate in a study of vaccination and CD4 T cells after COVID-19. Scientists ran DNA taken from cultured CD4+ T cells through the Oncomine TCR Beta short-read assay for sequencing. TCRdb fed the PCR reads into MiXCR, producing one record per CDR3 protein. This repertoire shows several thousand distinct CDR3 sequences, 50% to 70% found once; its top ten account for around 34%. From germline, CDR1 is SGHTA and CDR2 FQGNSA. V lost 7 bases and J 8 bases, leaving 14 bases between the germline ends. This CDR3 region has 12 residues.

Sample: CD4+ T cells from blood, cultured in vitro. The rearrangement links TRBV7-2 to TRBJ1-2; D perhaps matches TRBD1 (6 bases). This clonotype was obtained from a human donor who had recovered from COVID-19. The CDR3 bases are TGTGCCAGCACCCCCGACAGGCTAGGCTACACCTTC. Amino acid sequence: CASTPDRLGYTF.